The TCR beta chain under discussion was sequenced for a study of blood T cells in healthy people across ages. Study-wide results and limits: TCR beta diversity per million T cells fell roughly linearly with age.

Donors gave 8.5 to 10 milliliters of peripheral blood apiece. A note on this clonotype: Its target is not known.

Alongside a J-beta primer mix, a sample-barcoded 5' primer served in a second PCR lasting about 7 to 12 cycles. TCRdb independently ran MiXCR on the 5' RACE reads; one entry per CDR3 protein. The data hold 2 million or so distinct CDR3 sequences, with 49% observed a single time. The CDR3 is 14 residues long. CDR1 DFQATT and CDR2 SNEGSKA come from the germline V gene (reference sequence). Trimming removed 4 bases from V and 0 bases from J, with 12 bases in between. The sample taken for sequencing was blood. The rearrangement links TRBV20-1 to TRBJ1-1; D may be TRBD1 (5 bases). The sequence came from a woman in her thirties or forties in good health. This CDR3 is CSAKRLTVNTEAFF. The CDR3 DNA sequence: TGCAGTGCTAAACGTCTGACAGTGAACACTGAAGCTTTCTTT.